A selection of T cell receptor beta chains follows, all from one sample in a study of identical twins. TCRdb re-derived calls from the 5' RACE reads in MiXCR, one entry per CDR3 protein. The data hold around 650,000 distinct CDR3 sequences, with 7.1% observed a single time. The sample was also linked to a second study, of yellow fever vaccine responses in identical twins.

Sequencing input: PBMCs. All receptors come from a woman younger than 30 in good health. Each CDR3 is given with its conserved first and last residue. D genes are given only for firm matches. Not every row has a clone size; where given, it reads once, few, many or a size class.

V gene	D gene	J gene	clone size	CDR3 protein	CDR3 DNA
TRBV25-1	NA	TRBJ2-1	few	CASSESPRPEQFF	TGTGCCAGCAGTGAATCCCCCCGTCCTGAGCAGTTCTTC
TRBV2	TRBD2	TRBJ2-1	NA	CASRAAGLPTVSGNEQFF	TGTGCCAGCAGGGCGGCGGGACTACCCACGGTTTCGGGCAATGAGCAGTTCTTC
TRBV4-1	NA	TRBJ2-1	few	CASSQEAASYNEQFF	TGCGCCAGCAGCCAAGAGGCGGCCTCCTACAATGAGCAGTTCTTC
TRBV6-2/TRBV6-3	NA	TRBJ2-7	few	CASGLDGYEQYF	TGTGCCAGCGGCCTAGATGGTTACGAGCAGTACTTC
TRBV29-1	TRBD2	TRBJ2-1	few	CSVEDPAGGAYNEQFF	TGCAGCGTTGAAGATCCAGCGGGAGGGGCCTACAATGAGCAGTTCTTC
TRBV11-2	NA	TRBJ1-1	few	CASSARTFMNTEAFF	TGTGCCAGCAGCGCACGGACATTCATGAACACTGAAGCTTTCTTT
TRBV4-1	NA	TRBJ2-1	NA	CASSQGPGHGYLNEQFF	TGCGCCAGCAGCCAGGGGCCTGGACATGGGTATTTGAATGAGCAGTTCTTC
TRBV2	TRBD2	TRBJ2-5	few	CASSEEAGGVETQYF	TGTGCCAGCAGTGAAGAGGCGGGGGGAGTTGAGACCCAGTACTTC
TRBV6-2/TRBV6-3	TRBD2	TRBJ2-3	few	CASSRPTAGEDTQYF	TGTGCCAGCAGCCGCCCGACTGCGGGGGAAGATACGCAGTATTTT
TRBV12-3/TRBV12-4	TRBD2	TRBJ2-1	few	CASSFGLAGTNEQFF	TGTGCCAGCAGTTTTGGACTAGCGGGGACCAATGAGCAGTTCTTC
TRBV28	NA	TRBJ2-7	few	CASRDAGHLTYEQYF	TGTGCCAGCAGGGACGCGGGACACTTGACCTACGAGCAGTACTTC
TRBV12-3/TRBV12-4	NA	TRBJ2-7	few	CASSLSSGLREQYF	TGTGCCAGCAGTTTATCAAGCGGGCTTCGGGAGCAGTACTTC
TRBV7-6	TRBD2	TRBJ2-3	NA	CASSSLQLAGHTDTQYF	TGTGCCAGCAGCTCCCTACAACTAGCGGGACACACAGATACGCAGTATTTT
TRBV7-9	TRBD1	TRBJ2-1	few	CASSLGQGVLKDEQFF	TGTGCCAGCAGCCTGGGACAGGGGGTTCTCAAGGATGAGCAGTTCTTC
TRBV20-1	NA	TRBJ2-3	NA	CSAPRDPDTQYF	TGCAGTGCACCACGCGACCCCGATACGCAGTATTTT
TRBV10-2	NA	TRBJ1-5	few	CASSEFRANQPQHF	TGCGCCAGCAGTGAGTTCAGGGCAAATCAGCCCCAGCATTTT
TRBV27	NA	TRBJ1-5	NA	CASSSSRMTNQPQHF	TGTGCCAGCAGCTCCAGTCGAATGACGAATCAGCCCCAGCATTTT
TRBV3-1	NA	TRBJ2-5	many	CASSQQGGETQYF	TGTGCCAGCAGCCAACAGGGGGGGGAGACCCAGTACTTC
TRBV4-1	NA	TRBJ2-1	many	CASSRQRGGSYNEQFF	TGCGCCAGCAGCCGTCAGAGGGGGGGCTCCTACAATGAGCAGTTCTTC
TRBV5-1	NA	TRBJ2-5	few	CASSLGASANQETQYF	TGCGCCAGCAGCCTGGGGGCTAGCGCAAACCAAGAGACCCAGTACTTC
TRBV12-3/TRBV12-4	TRBD2	TRBJ2-5	NA	CASKLAGGRQETQYF	TGTGCCAGCAAATTAGCGGGGGGGCGACAAGAGACCCAGTACTTC
TRBV20-1	TRBD1	TRBJ2-3	few	CSARGTGTSTDTQYF	TGCAGTGCGAGGGGGACAGGCACTAGCACAGATACGCAGTATTTT
TRBV20-1	NA	TRBJ2-2	many	CSAGLHTGELFF	TGCAGTGCAGGACTTCACACCGGGGAGCTGTTTTTT
TRBV14	NA	TRBJ2-7	many	CASSLGERDRLGYEQYF	TGTGCCAGCAGCCTAGGGGAGAGGGACCGCCTTGGCTACGAGCAGTACTTC
TRBV5-6	NA	TRBJ2-7	NA	CASSPGLRYEQYF	TGTGCCAGCAGCCCCGGGCTTCGCTACGAGCAGTACTTC
TRBV6-5	NA	TRBJ2-1	many	CASSYRGGGIRRSEQFF	TGTGCCAGCAGTTACAGGGGAGGGGGGATTCGACGGAGTGAGCAGTTCTTC
TRBV9	TRBD2	TRBJ2-5	NA	CASTRAAGGGETQYF	TGTGCCAGCACCCGCGCAGCGGGAGGGGGAGAGACCCAGTACTTC
TRBV6-1	NA	TRBJ2-7	many	CASSPRSRKEQYF	TGTGCCAGCAGTCCGCGGTCTCGGAAGGAGCAGTACTTC
TRBV6-1	TRBD1	TRBJ1-3	few	CASSIAGGSGNTIYF	TGTGCCAGCAGCATCGCAGGGGGCTCTGGAAACACCATATATTTT
TRBV5-1	NA	TRBJ2-4	few	CASSLEGSQLNIQYF	TGCGCCAGCAGCTTGGAGGGCAGTCAGTTGAACATTCAGTACTTC
TRBV10-2	TRBD1	TRBJ1-5	few	CASSGGDRGYNQPQHF	TGCGCCAGCAGTGGGGGGGACAGGGGGTATAATCAGCCCCAGCATTTT
TRBV29-1	NA	TRBJ2-3	many	CSVAETRPTDTQYF	TGCAGCGTTGCGGAGACAAGGCCCACAGATACGCAGTATTTT
TRBV20-1	TRBD2	TRBJ2-7	NA	CSARPLAGDTYEQYF	TGCAGTGCCAGACCACTAGCGGGGGACACCTACGAGCAGTACTTC
TRBV6-1	NA	TRBJ1-5	NA	CASTGLGQGNQPQHF	TGTGCCAGCACCGGGCTAGGCCAAGGCAATCAGCCCCAGCATTTT
TRBV12-3/TRBV12-4	NA	TRBJ1-2	many	CASSSKLGGSNYGYTF	TGTGCCAGCAGTTCTAAGTTAGGGGGTTCTAACTATGGCTACACCTTC
TRBV10-3	NA	TRBJ1-5	many	CAISAGPDSNQPQHF	TGTGCCATCAGTGCCGGCCCAGATAGCAATCAGCCCCAGCATTTT
TRBV24-1	NA	TRBJ2-5	few	CATSDPARGPVETQYF	TGTGCCACCAGTGATCCCGCCCGGGGCCCGGTGGAGACCCAGTACTTC
TRBV6-1	TRBD1	TRBJ1-4	few	CASSEALLRQGRGEKLFF	TGTGCCAGCAGTGAAGCCCTACTCAGACAGGGGAGGGGTGAAAAACTGTTTTTT
TRBV2	TRBD2	TRBJ2-1	few	CASSEAMVAGVNEQFF	TGTGCCAGCAGTGAAGCGATGGTAGCGGGGGTTAATGAGCAGTTCTTC
TRBV18	TRBD2	TRBJ2-7	NA	CASSPRSWLAGGYEQYF	TGTGCCAGCTCACCACGTTCCTGGCTAGCGGGAGGTTACGAGCAGTACTTC
TRBV2	NA	TRBJ1-5	many	CASSEEMPEHWPQHF	TGTGCCAGCAGTGAAGAGATGCCGGAGCATTGGCCCCAGCATTTT
TRBV5-1	TRBD2	TRBJ2-1	many	CASSLPISGGGAEQFF	TGCGCCAGCAGCTTACCCATTAGCGGGGGGGGCGCTGAGCAGTTCTTC
TRBV20-1	NA	TRBJ1-2	NA	CSARATAKDGYTF	TGCAGTGCTAGAGCGACAGCGAAGGATGGCTACACCTTC
TRBV24-1	TRBD1	TRBJ2-3	few	CATSDKQGAGADTQYF	TGTGCCACCAGTGACAAACAGGGGGCCGGGGCAGATACGCAGTATTTT
TRBV20-1	TRBD2	TRBJ2-5	NA	CSAPTASGQETQYF	TGCAGTGCCCCGACGGCTAGCGGCCAAGAGACCCAGTACTTC
TRBV7-2	NA	TRBJ2-5	few	CASSLGQPLETQYF	TGTGCCAGCAGCTTAGGGCAGCCGCTGGAGACCCAGTACTTC
TRBV12-3/TRBV12-4	TRBD1	TRBJ2-1	many	CASSKTGNPYNEQFF	TGTGCCAGCAGTAAGACAGGGAACCCCTACAATGAGCAGTTCTTC
TRBV19	TRBD1	TRBJ2-1	few	CASTLSGQNYNEQFF	TGTGCCAGTACCTTATCGGGACAGAACTACAATGAGCAGTTCTTC
TRBV5-6	NA	TRBJ2-3	once	CASSLSQITDTQYF	TGTGCCAGCAGCTTATCGCAGATCACAGATACGCAGTATTTT
TRBV20-1	NA	TRBJ2-3	few	CTTTARTSDTQYF	TGCACCACAACAGCCCGGACTTCAGATACGCAGTATTTT
TRBV4-1	TRBD2	TRBJ2-1	NA	CASSQGLAGHYNEQFF	TGCGCCAGCAGCCAGGGACTAGCGGGTCACTACAATGAGCAGTTCTTC
TRBV4-1	NA	TRBJ2-2	many	CASSQGVNLANTGELFF	TGCGCCAGCAGCCAAGGGGTGAACCTAGCGAACACCGGGGAGCTGTTTTTT
TRBV11-1	TRBD2	TRBJ2-5	NA	CASSRFTAWTSGGETQYF	TGTGCCAGCAGCCGATTCACAGCCTGGACTAGCGGGGGGGAGACCCAGTACTTC